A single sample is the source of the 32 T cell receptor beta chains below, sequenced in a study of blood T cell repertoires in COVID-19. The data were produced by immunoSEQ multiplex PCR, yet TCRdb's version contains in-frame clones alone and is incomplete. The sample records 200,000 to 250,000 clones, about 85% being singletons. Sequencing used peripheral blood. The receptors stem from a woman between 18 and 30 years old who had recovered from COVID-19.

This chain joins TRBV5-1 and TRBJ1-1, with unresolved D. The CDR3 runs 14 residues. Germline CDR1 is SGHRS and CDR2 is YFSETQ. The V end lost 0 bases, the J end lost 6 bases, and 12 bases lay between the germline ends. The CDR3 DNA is TGCGCCAGCAGCTTGGTTGCTGGGCCTTCTGAAGCTTTCTTT. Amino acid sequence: CASSLVAGPSEAFF.

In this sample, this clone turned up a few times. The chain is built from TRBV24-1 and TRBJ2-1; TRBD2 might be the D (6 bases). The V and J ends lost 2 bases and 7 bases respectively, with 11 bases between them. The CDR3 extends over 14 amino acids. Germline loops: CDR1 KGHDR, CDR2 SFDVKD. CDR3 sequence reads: CATSDYREWNEQFF. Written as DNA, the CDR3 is TGTGCCACCAGTGATTATCGGGAGTGGAATGAGCAGTTCTTC.

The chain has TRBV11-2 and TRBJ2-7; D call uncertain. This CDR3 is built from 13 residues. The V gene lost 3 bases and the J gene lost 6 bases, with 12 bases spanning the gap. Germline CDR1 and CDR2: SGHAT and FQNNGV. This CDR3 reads CASSLGPVVEQYF. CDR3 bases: TGTGCCAGCAGCTTGGGCCCTGTCGTCGAGCAGTACTTC.

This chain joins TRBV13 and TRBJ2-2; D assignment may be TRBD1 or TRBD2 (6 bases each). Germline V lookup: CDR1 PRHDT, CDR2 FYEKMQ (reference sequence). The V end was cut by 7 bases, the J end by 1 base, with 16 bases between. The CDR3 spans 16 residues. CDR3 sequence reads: CASNIGGLENTGELFF. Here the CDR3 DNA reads TGTGCCAGCAACATAGGGGGGCTTGAGAACACCGGGGAGCTGTTTTTT. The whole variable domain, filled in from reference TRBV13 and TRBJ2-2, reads AAGVIQSPRHLIKEKRETATLKCYPIPRHDTVYWYQQGPGQDPQFLISFYEKMQSDKGSIPDRFSAQQFSDYHSELNMSSLELGDSALYFCASNIGGLENTGELFFGEGSRLTVL.

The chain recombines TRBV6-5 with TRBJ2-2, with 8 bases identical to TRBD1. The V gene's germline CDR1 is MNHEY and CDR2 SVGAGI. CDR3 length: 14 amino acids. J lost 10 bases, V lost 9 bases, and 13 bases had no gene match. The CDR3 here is CASTGTGLYTELFF. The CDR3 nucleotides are TGTGCCAGTACCGGGACAGGTCTTTACACGGAGCTGTTTTTT.

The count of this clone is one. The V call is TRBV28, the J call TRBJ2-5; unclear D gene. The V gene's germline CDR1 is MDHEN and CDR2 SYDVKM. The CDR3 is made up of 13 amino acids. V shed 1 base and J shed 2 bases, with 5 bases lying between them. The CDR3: CASSLYRQETQYF. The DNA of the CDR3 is TGTGCCAGCAGTTTATACAGACAAGAGACCCAGTACTTC.

CDR3 amino acids: CASSVEELYEQFF. The CDR3, as DNA: TGTGCCAGCAGCGTAGAGGAGCTATATGAGCAGTTCTTC. The rearrangement links TRBV9 to TRBJ2-1; D is undetermined. This CDR3 is built from 13 residues. Trimming removed 0 bases at V and 8 bases at J, with 9 bases between. CDR1 and CDR2 (germline): SGDLS, YYNGEE.

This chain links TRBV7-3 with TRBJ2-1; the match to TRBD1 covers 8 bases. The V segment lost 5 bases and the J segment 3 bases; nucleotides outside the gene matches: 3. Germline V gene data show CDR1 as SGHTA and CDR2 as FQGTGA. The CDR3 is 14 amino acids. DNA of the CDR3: TGTGCCAGCAGCAGACAGGGGAACTACAATGAGCAGTTCTTC. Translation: CASSRQGNYNEQFF.

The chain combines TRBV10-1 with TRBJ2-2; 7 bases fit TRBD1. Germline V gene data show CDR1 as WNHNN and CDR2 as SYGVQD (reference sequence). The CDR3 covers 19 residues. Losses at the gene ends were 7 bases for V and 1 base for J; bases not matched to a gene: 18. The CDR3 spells CASIVDFDRVEGNTGELFF. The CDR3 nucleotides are TGCGCCAGCATAGTAGATTTCGACAGGGTAGAAGGGAACACCGGGGAGCTGTTTTTT.

This CDR3 is CASSFGTGADTEAFF. CDR3 nucleotides: TGTGCCAGTAGTTTCGGGACAGGGGCGGACACTGAAGCTTTCTTT. The J gene is TRBJ1-1, the V gene TRBV19; 10 positions match TRBD1. The CDR3 totals 15 residues. The germline CDR1 and CDR2 sequences are LNHDA and SQIVND (reference sequence). The junction had 6 bases not matched to a gene; V was cut back by 5 bases and J by 3 bases.

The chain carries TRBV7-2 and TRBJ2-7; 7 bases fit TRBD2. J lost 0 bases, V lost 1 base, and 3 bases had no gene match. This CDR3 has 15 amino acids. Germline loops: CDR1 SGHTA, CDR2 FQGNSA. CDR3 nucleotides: TGTGCCAGCAGCTTAGGACCTAGCGGCTCCTACGAGCAGTACTTC. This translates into CASSLGPSGSYEQYF.

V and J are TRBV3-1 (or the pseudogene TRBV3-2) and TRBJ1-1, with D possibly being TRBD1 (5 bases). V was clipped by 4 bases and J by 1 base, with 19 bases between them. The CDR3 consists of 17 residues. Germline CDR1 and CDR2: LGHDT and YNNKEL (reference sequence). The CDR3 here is CASSPWQGWYGNTEAFF. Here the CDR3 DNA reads TGTGCCAGCAGCCCCTGGCAGGGCTGGTATGGGAACACTGAAGCTTTCTTT.

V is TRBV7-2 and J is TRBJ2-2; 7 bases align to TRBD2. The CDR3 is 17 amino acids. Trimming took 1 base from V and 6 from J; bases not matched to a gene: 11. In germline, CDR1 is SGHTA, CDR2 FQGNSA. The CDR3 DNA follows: TGTGCCAGCAGCTTAGGGCGTCGTGGCGGGAGTTCCGGGGAGCTGTTTTTT. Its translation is CASSLGRRGGSSGELFF.

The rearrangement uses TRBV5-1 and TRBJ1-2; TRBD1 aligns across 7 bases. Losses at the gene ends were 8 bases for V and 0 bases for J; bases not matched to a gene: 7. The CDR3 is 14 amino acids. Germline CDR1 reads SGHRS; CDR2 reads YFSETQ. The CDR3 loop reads CASSSGGPNYGYTF. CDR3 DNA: TGCGCCAGTTCCTCAGGGGGTCCTAACTATGGCTACACCTTC.

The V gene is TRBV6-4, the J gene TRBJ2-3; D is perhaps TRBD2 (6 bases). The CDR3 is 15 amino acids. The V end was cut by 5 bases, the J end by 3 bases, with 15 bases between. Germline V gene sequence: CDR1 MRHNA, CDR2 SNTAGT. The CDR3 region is CASSLLRGPTDTQYF. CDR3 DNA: TGTGCCAGCAGTCTCCTGCGGGGCCCTACAGATACGCAGTATTTT.

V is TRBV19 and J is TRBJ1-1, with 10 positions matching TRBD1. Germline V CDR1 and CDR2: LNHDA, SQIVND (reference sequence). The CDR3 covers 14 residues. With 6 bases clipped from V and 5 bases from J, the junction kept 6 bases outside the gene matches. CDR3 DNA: TGTGCCAGTAGAACGACAGGGGGCGCGACTGAAGCTTTCTTT. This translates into CASRTTGGATEAFF.

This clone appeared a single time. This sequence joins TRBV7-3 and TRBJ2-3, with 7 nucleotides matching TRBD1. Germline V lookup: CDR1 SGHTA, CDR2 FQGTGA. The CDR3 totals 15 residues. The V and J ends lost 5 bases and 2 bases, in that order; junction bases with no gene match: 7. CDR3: CASSQGVSLTDTQYF. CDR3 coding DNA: TGTGCCAGCAGCCAGGGGGTCAGCCTCACAGATACGCAGTATTTT. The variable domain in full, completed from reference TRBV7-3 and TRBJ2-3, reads GAGVSQTPSNKVTEKGKYVELRCDPISGHTALYWYRQSLGQGPEFLIYFQGTGAADDSGLPNDRFFAVRPEGSVSTLKIQRTERGDSAVYLCASSQGVSLTDTQYFGPGTRLTVL.

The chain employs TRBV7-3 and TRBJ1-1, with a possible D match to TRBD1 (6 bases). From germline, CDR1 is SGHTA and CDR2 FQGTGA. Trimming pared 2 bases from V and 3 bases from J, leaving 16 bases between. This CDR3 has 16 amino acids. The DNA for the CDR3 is TGTGCCAGCAGCTTAGCCTACAGGGAGGGTGACACTGAAGCTTTCTTT. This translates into CASSLAYREGDTEAFF.

The CDR3 protein is CAWRDPGVAEAFF. The DNA for the CDR3 is TGTGCCTGGAGGGACCCGGGGGTCGCTGAAGCTTTCTTT. This sequence joins TRBV30 and TRBJ1-1; possibly TRBD1 for D (5 bases). Trimming cost V 3 bases and J 6 bases, with 14 bases left between them. This CDR3 spans 13 amino acids. Germline V gives CDR1 GTSNPN, CDR2 SVGIG (reference sequence).

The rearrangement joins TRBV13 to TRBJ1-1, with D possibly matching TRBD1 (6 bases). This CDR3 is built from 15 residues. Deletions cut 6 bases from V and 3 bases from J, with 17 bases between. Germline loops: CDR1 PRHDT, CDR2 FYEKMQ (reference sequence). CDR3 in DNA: TGTGCCAGCAGTACTACTACAGGGATGGACACTGAAGCTTTCTTT. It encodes CASSTTTGMDTEAFF. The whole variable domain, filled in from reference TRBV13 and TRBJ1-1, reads AAGVIQSPRHLIKEKRETATLKCYPIPRHDTVYWYQQGPGQDPQFLISFYEKMQSDKGSIPDRFSAQQFSDYHSELNMSSLELGDSALYFCASSTTTGMDTEAFFGQGTRLTVV.

As DNA, the CDR3 is TGTGCCAGCAGCTTCAGGCGGGGTTACGAGCAGTACTTC. This encodes CASSFRRGYEQYF. V is TRBV6-5 and J is TRBJ2-7, with TRBD2 as a possible D gene (6 bases). The ends were cut back, 6 bases at V and 4 bases at J, with 13 bases in the middle. The CDR3 spans 13 residues. Germline CDR1 reads MNHEY; CDR2 reads SVGAGI.

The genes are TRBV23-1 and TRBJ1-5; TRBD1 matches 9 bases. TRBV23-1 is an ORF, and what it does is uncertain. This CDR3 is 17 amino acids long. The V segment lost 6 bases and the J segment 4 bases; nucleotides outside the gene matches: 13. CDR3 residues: CASSRDRDLSRNQPQHF. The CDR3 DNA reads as TGCGCCAGCAGCCGGGACAGGGACCTCTCGAGGAATCAGCCCCAGCATTTT.

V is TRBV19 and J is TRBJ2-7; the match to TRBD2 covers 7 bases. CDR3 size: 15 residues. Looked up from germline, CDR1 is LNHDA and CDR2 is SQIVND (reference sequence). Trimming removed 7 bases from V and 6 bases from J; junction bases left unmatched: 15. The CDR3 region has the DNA TGTGCCAGTACTCAGGCCTGGCGGGAGACTGGCGAGCAGTACTTC. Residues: CASTQAWRETGEQYF.

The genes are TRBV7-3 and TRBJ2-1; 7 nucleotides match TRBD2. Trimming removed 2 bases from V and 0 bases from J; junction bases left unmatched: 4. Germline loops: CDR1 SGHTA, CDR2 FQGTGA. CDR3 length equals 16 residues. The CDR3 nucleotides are TGTGCCAGCAGCTTACGCCAGCGGGGCTCCTACAATGAGCAGTTCTTC. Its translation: CASSLRQRGSYNEQFF. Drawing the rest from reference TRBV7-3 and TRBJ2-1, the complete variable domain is GAGVSQTPSNKVTEKGKYVELRCDPISGHTALYWYRQSLGQGPEFLIYFQGTGAADDSGLPNDRFFAVRPEGSVSTLKIQRTERGDSAVYLCASSLRQRGSYNEQFFGPGTRLTVL.

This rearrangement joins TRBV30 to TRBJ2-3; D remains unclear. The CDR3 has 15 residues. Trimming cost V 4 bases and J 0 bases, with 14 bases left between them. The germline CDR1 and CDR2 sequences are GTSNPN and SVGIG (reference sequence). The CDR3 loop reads CAWNGRVASTDTQYF. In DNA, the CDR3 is TGTGCCTGGAACGGTCGCGTAGCTAGCACAGATACGCAGTATTTT.

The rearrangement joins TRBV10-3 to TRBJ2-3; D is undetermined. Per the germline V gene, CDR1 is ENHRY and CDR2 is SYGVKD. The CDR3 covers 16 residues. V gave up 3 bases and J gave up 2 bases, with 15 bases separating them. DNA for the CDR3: TGTGCCATCAGTGAATTTTTAGCCGGTAACACAGATACGCAGTATTTT. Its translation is CAISEFLAGNTDTQYF.

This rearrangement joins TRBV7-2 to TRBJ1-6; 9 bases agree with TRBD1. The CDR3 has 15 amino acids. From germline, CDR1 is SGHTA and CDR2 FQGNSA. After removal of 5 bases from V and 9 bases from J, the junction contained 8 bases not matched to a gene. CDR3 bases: TGTGCCAGCAGCACCACAGGGGGCGCCTTTTCACCCCTCCACTTT. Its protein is CASSTTGGAFSPLHF.

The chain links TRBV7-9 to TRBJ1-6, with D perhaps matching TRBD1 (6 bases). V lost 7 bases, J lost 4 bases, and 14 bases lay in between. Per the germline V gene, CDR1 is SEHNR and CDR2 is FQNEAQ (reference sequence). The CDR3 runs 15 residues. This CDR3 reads CASTRGPGYNSPLHF. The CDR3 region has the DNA TGTGCCAGCACCAGGGGTCCGGGGTATAATTCACCCCTCCACTTT.

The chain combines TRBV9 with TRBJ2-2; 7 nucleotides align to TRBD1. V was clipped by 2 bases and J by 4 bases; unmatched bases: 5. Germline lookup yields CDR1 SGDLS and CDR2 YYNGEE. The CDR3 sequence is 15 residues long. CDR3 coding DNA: TGTGCCAGCAGCGTTTCAGGGGGAATCACCGGGGAGCTGTTTTTT. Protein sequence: CASSVSGGITGELFF.

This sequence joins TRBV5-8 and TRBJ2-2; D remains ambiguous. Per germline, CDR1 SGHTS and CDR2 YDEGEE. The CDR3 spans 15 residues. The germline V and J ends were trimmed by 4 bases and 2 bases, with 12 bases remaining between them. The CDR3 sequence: CASSRPLENTGELFF. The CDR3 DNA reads TGTGCCAGCAGCCGCCCCCTAGAAAACACCGGGGAGCTGTTTTTT.

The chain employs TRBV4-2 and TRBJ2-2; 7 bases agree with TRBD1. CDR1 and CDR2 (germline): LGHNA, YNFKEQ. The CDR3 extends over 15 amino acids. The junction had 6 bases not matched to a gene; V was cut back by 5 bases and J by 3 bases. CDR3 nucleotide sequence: TGTGCCAGCAGCGACCCCGGACAGGACACCGGGGAGCTGTTTTTT. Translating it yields CASSDPGQDTGELFF.

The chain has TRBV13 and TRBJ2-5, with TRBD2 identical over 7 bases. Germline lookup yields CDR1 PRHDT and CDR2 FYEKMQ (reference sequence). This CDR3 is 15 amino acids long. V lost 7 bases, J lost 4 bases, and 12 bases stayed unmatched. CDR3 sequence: CASTLGLGKGETQYF. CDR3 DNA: TGTGCCAGCACCCTCGGACTAGGGAAAGGAGAGACCCAGTACTTC.